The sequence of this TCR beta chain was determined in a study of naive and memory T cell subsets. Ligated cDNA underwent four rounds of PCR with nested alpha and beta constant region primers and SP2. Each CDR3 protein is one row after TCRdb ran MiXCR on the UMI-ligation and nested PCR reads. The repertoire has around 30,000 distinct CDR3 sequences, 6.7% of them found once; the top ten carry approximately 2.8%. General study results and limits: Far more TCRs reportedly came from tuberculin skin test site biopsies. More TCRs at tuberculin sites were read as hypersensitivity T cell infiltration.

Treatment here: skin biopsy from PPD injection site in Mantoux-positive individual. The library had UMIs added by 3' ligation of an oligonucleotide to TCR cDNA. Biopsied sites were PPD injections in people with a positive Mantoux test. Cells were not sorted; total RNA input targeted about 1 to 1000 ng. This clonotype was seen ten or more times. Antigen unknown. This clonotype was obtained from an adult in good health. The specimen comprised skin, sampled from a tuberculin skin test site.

CDR3 residues: CASSSRPGPTGNEQFF. As DNA, the CDR3 is TGTGCCAGTAGTTCCAGACCGGGACCAACGGGTAATGAGCAGTTCTTC. The chain uses TRBV19 and TRBJ2-1; the D call may be TRBD1 or TRBD2 (5 bases each). Deletions cut 5 bases from V and 7 bases from J, with 21 bases between. Germline V gene data show CDR1 as LNHDA and CDR2 as SQIVND (reference sequence). The CDR3 contains 16 residues.